A selection of T cell receptor beta chains follows, all from one sample in a study of blood T cell repertoires in COVID-19. Only in-frame clones appear in the TCRdb table, and some are missing; sequencing was by immunoSEQ multiplex PCR. The sample shows 150,000 to 200,000 clones, approximately 86% of them seen only once. Sequenced: PBMCs or T cells enriched from blood (not recorded which). The origin of the receptors is a woman in her twenties or thirties who had recovered from COVID-19. CDR3s include the opening cysteine and the closing phenylalanine or tryptophan. A D gene is named only where the DNA matches it firmly. Clone size is shown for a subset of rows, as once, few, many or a class of expanded clone.

V: TRBV6-2/TRBV6-3
D: TRBD1
size: .
J: TRBJ2-5
CDR3: CASSSYGQGSDKKTQYF
DNA: TGTGCCAGCAGTTCCTACGGACAGGGAAGTGATAAAAAGACCCAGTACTTC

V: TRBV5-4
D: .
size: .
J: TRBJ2-7
CDR3: CASSPGGHYEQYF
DNA: TGTGCCAGCAGCCCCGGGGGGCACTACGAGCAGTACTTC

V: TRBV27
D: TRBD1
size: .
J: TRBJ1-2
CDR3: CASSFLRDRQGALGYTF
DNA: TGTGCCAGCAGTTTCTTAAGGGACCGACAGGGGGCACTTGGCTACACCTTC

V: TRBV6-5
D: .
size: .
J: TRBJ1-3
CDR3: CASVNRETGNTIYF
DNA: TGTGCCAGCGTGAACCGGGAGACTGGAAACACCATATATTTT

V: TRBV11-2
D: .
size: .
J: TRBJ1-1
CDR3: CASSLQGSLNTEAFF
DNA: TGTGCCAGCAGCTTACAGGGTTCCCTGAACACTGAAGCTTTCTTT

V: TRBV12-5
D: TRBD1
size: .
J: TRBJ2-1
CDR3: CASGGTGGYNEQFF
DNA: TGTGCTAGTGGCGGGACAGGGGGTTACAATGAGCAGTTCTTC

V: TRBV10-3
D: TRBD1
size: few
J: TRBJ2-5
CDR3: CAISQDRVQETQYF
DNA: TGTGCCATCAGCCAAGACAGGGTCCAAGAGACCCAGTACTTC

V: TRBV7-9
D: .
size: .
J: TRBJ1-1
CDR3: CASSHTTEMNTEAFF
DNA: TGTGCCAGCAGCCATACGACAGAAATGAACACTGAAGCTTTCTTT

V: TRBV19
D: .
size: once
J: TRBJ1-2
CDR3: CASTMGYRTASFSGYTF
DNA: TGTGCCAGTACCATGGGGTACAGGACAGCCTCTTTTAGCGGCTACACCTTC

V: TRBV12-3/TRBV12-4
D: .
size: .
J: TRBJ1-1
CDR3: CASSPVGGEAFF
DNA: TGTGCCAGCAGCCCCGTCGGGGGGGAAGCTTTCTTT

V: TRBV13
D: TRBD1
size: .
J: TRBJ2-7
CDR3: CASSRGGQGGHEQYF
DNA: TGTGCCAGCAGCCGAGGGGGACAGGGAGGCCACGAGCAGTACTTC

V: TRBV7-2
D: .
size: .
J: TRBJ1-1
CDR3: CASSGDNTGITEAFF
DNA: TGTGCCAGCAGCGGAGACAACACGGGGATCACTGAAGCTTTCTTT

V: TRBV28
D: .
size: .
J: TRBJ1-1
CDR3: CASGGGARSEAFF
DNA: TGTGCCAGCGGCGGGGGGGCGCGATCCGAAGCTTTCTTT

V: TRBV6-5
D: .
size: .
J: TRBJ2-5
CDR3: CASSYDAGGETQYF
DNA: TGTGCCAGCAGTTACGATGCGGGCGGGGAGACCCAGTACTTC

V: TRBV27
D: .
size: .
J: TRBJ1-6
CDR3: CASGGGYNSPLHF
DNA: TGTGCCAGCGGGGGGGGGTATAATTCACCCCTCCACTTT

V: TRBV3-1/TRBV3-2
D: TRBD1
size: .
J: TRBJ2-5
CDR3: CASSRSRQGPRWIQETQYF
DNA: TGTGCCAGCAGCCGATCCCGACAGGGGCCCCGATGGATCCAAGAGACCCAGTACTTC

V: TRBV18
D: .
size: few
J: TRBJ1-2
CDR3: CASSPDSNYGYTF
DNA: TGTGCCAGCTCACCCGACAGCAACTATGGCTACACCTTC

V: TRBV7-9
D: .
size: .
J: TRBJ1-6
CDR3: CASSLFKQSQGRSPLHF
DNA: TGTGCCAGCAGCTTATTCAAGCAGAGTCAGGGAAGATCACCCCTCCACTTT

V: TRBV19
D: .
size: .
J: TRBJ2-1
CDR3: CASSIDRAYNEQFF
DNA: TGTGCCAGTAGTATAGACAGGGCTTACAATGAGCAGTTCTTC

V: TRBV7-8
D: .
size: .
J: TRBJ1-5
CDR3: CASTEGRGNQPQHF
DNA: TGTGCCAGCACGGAGGGTCGGGGCAATCAGCCCCAGCATTTT

V: TRBV7-3
D: .
size: .
J: TRBJ2-7
CDR3: CASSLNLGSHEQYF
DNA: TGTGCCAGCAGCTTGAACTTGGGGAGCCACGAGCAGTACTTC

V: TRBV2
D: .
size: .
J: TRBJ1-6
CDR3: CASRLDSQYSPLHF
DNA: TGTGCCAGCAGATTGGACAGTCAGTATTCACCCCTCCACTTT

V: TRBV27
D: .
size: .
J: TRBJ2-5
CDR3: CASSLWGTRALLGQETQYF
DNA: TGTGCCAGCAGTTTATGGGGGACAAGGGCCCTTCTTGGCCAAGAGACCCAGTACTTC

V: TRBV19
D: .
size: .
J: TRBJ2-5
CDR3: CASSIVGGKETQYF
DNA: TGTGCCAGTAGTATAGTAGGCGGAAAAGAGACCCAGTACTTC

V: TRBV7-2
D: TRBD1
size: few
J: TRBJ1-2
CDR3: CASSQNRGANYGYTF
DNA: TGTGCCAGCAGCCAAAACAGGGGCGCTAACTATGGCTACACCTTC

V: TRBV19
D: .
size: .
J: TRBJ1-1
CDR3: CASSTLNSANTEAFF
DNA: TGTGCCAGTAGTACCCTGAACTCCGCGAACACTGAAGCTTTCTTT

V: TRBV15
D: TRBD2
size: .
J: TRBJ2-3
CDR3: CATSRTSGGADTQYF
DNA: TGTGCCACCAGCAGGACTAGCGGGGGGGCAGATACGCAGTATTTT

V: TRBV21-1
D: .
size: .
J: TRBJ1-2
CDR3: CASPKQVLYGYTF
DNA: TGTGCCAGCCCGAAACAGGTTTTATATGGCTACACCTTC

V: TRBV16
D: .
size: once
J: TRBJ1-1
CDR3: CASSQSGRFAFF
DNA: TGTGCCAGCAGCCAATCGGGCAGGTTTGCTTTCTTT

V: TRBV7-2
D: TRBD2
size: .
J: TRBJ2-5
CDR3: CASSFYSSGGQETQYF
DNA: TGTGCCAGCAGCTTCTACTCTAGCGGGGGACAAGAGACCCAGTACTTC

V: TRBV2
D: .
size: .
J: TRBJ1-3
CDR3: CASSAEVRRNTIYF
DNA: TGTGCCAGCAGTGCGGAGGTCCGGCGAAACACCATATATTTT

V: TRBV11-2
D: TRBD1
size: .
J: TRBJ2-7
CDR3: CASSFTGQEPYEQYF
DNA: TGTGCCAGCAGCTTCACGGGACAGGAACCCTACGAGCAGTACTTC

V: TRBV4-1
D: .
size: .
J: TRBJ1-2
CDR3: CASSQPGQPTYGYTF
DNA: TGCGCCAGCAGCCAACCCGGACAGCCAACCTATGGCTACACCTTC

V: TRBV19
D: TRBD2
size: .
J: TRBJ2-1
CDR3: CASKELAGGRSYNEQFF
DNA: TGTGCCAGTAAAGAGCTAGCGGGGGGGCGTAGTTACAATGAGCAGTTCTTC

V: TRBV30
D: .
size: .
J: TRBJ2-3
CDR3: CAWSALKVTQYF
DNA: TGTGCCTGGAGTGCCCTTAAAGTAACTCAGTATTTT

V: TRBV18
D: TRBD1
size: .
J: TRBJ2-7
CDR3: CASSPPGTASYEQYF
DNA: TGTGCCAGCTCACCACCGGGGACAGCTTCCTACGAGCAGTACTTC

V: TRBV5-3
D: .
size: .
J: TRBJ1-2
CDR3: CARPRPTESNYGYTF
DNA: TGTGCCAGGCCCCGCCCGACGGAGTCTAACTATGGCTACACCTTC

V: TRBV13
D: .
size: .
J: TRBJ1-1
CDR3: CASSEQEYTEAFF
DNA: TGTGCCAGCAGCGAACAGGAGTACACTGAAGCTTTCTTT

V: TRBV6-5
D: TRBD1
size: .
J: TRBJ2-7
CDR3: CASSYQGEAFYEQYF
DNA: TGTGCCAGCAGTTATCAGGGGGAAGCGTTCTACGAGCAGTACTTC

V: TRBV6-5
D: .
size: .
J: TRBJ1-5
CDR3: CASTPRGGDQPQHF
DNA: TGTGCCAGCACCCCGAGGGGAGGGGATCAGCCCCAGCATTTT

V: TRBV3-1/TRBV3-2
D: .
size: .
J: TRBJ1-4
CDR3: CASSQDDGGGKLFF
DNA: TGTGCCAGCAGCCAAGATGACGGGGGGGGAAAACTGTTTTTT

V: TRBV7-9
D: TRBD2
size: many
J: TRBJ2-1
CDR3: CASSAGLAGHNEQFF
DNA: TGTGCCAGCAGCGCCGGACTAGCGGGGCACAATGAGCAGTTCTTC

V: TRBV4-3
D: .
size: .
J: TRBJ1-2
CDR3: CASSPTKNYGYTF
DNA: TGCGCCAGCAGCCCCACAAAGAATTACGGCTACACCTTC

V: TRBV24-1
D: TRBD2
size: .
J: TRBJ2-1
CDR3: CATSDPLQAGAPYEQFF
DNA: TGTGCCACCAGTGACCCCCTCCAAGCGGGAGCCCCGTATGAGCAGTTCTTC

V: TRBV4-2
D: TRBD2
size: once
J: TRBJ2-7
CDR3: CASSQETSGRGEQYF
DNA: TGTGCCAGCAGCCAAGAAACTAGCGGGAGGGGCGAGCAGTACTTC

V: TRBV25-1
D: .
size: .
J: TRBJ2-3
CDR3: CASSGMGLRTDTQYF
DNA: TGTGCCAGCAGTGGTATGGGACTCCGCACAGATACGCAGTATTTT

V: TRBV13
D: .
size: .
J: TRBJ2-2
CDR3: CASSVQGAGELFF
DNA: TGTGCCAGCAGCGTACAGGGCGCCGGGGAGCTGTTTTTT

V: TRBV5-1
D: TRBD1
size: .
J: TRBJ1-1
CDR3: CASSFNLLQGIPLPEAFF
DNA: TGCGCCAGCAGCTTCAATCTATTACAGGGGATCCCTCTCCCTGAAGCTTTCTTT

V: TRBV5-8
D: .
size: once
J: TRBJ2-1
CDR3: CASVWGPKTYNEQFF
DNA: TGTGCCAGCGTATGGGGGCCGAAAACCTACAATGAGCAGTTCTTC

V: TRBV19
D: .
size: .
J: TRBJ1-3
CDR3: CASSRTVSGNTIYF
DNA: TGTGCCAGTAGCAGGACTGTCTCTGGAAACACCATATATTTT

V: TRBV15
D: TRBD1
size: .
J: TRBJ2-7
CDR3: CATGRDREYEQYF
DNA: TGTGCCACCGGAAGGGACAGGGAATACGAGCAGTACTTC

V: TRBV15
D: .
size: .
J: TRBJ1-4
CDR3: CATSKTGPREKLFF
DNA: TGTGCCACCAGCAAGACAGGTCCTCGGGAAAAACTGTTTTTT

V: TRBV6-5
D: TRBD2
size: .
J: TRBJ2-3
CDR3: CASSYVAGQRRDTQYF
DNA: TGTGCCAGCAGTTATGTAGCGGGGCAACGAAGGGATACGCAGTATTTT

V: TRBV11-3
D: TRBD1
size: .
J: TRBJ1-2
CDR3: CASSLRTGGESGGYTF
DNA: TGTGCCAGCAGCTTACGTACAGGGGGCGAGTCGGGTGGCTACACCTTC

V: TRBV7-2
D: TRBD1
size: .
J: TRBJ2-7
CDR3: CASSQRQGNNEQYF
DNA: TGTGCCAGCAGCCAGCGACAGGGGAACAACGAGCAGTACTTC

V: TRBV5-1
D: TRBD1
size: .
J: TRBJ1-2
CDR3: CASSSGTASNYGYTF
DNA: TGCGCCAGCAGCTCAGGGACAGCTTCTAACTATGGCTACACCTTC